Listed below are T cell receptor beta chains from one sample, sequenced in a study. One entry per CDR3 protein, called by TCRdb with MiXCR from the 5' RACE reads. The sample consists of more than 8,500 distinct CDR3 sequences, approximately 25% of them appearing once. Specimen: Tregs sorted from blood. These receptors all come from a female donor with breast cancer. CDR3s include the opening cysteine and the closing phenylalanine or tryptophan. Fields, in order: J gene, V gene, D gene, clone size, CDR3 protein, CDR3 DNA. The D gene is left open where the match is weak. Some rows have no size entry. The others give once, few or many, or a class for an expanded clone.

j_call: TRBJ2-7; v_call: TRBV6-5; d_call: .; clone_size: medium-sized; cdr3_aa: CASSPGEGVHYEQYF; cdr3_nt: TGTGCCAGCAGCCCCGGAGAAGGGGTCCACTACGAGCAGTACTTC
j_call: TRBJ2-7; v_call: TRBV20-1; d_call: TRBD1; clone_size: many; cdr3_aa: CSATQGASYEQYF; cdr3_nt: TGCAGTGCAACCCAGGGGGCCTCCTACGAGCAGTACTTC
j_call: TRBJ1-5; v_call: TRBV6-6; d_call: TRBD1; clone_size: many; cdr3_aa: CASSYPGQGHQPQHF; cdr3_nt: TGTGCCAGCAGTTACCCGGGACAGGGGCATCAGCCCCAGCATTTT
j_call: TRBJ2-1; v_call: TRBV6-5; d_call: TRBD2; clone_size: medium-sized; cdr3_aa: CASSQSGRVYNEQFF; cdr3_nt: TGTGCCAGCAGCCAGAGCGGGAGGGTCTACAATGAGCAGTTCTTC
j_call: TRBJ1-1; v_call: TRBV6-5; d_call: .; clone_size: .; cdr3_aa: CASSSRRDTEAFF; cdr3_nt: TGTGCCAGCAGTTCACGACGGGACACTGAAGCTTTCTTT
j_call: TRBJ1-4; v_call: TRBV2; d_call: .; clone_size: few; cdr3_aa: CASSENAIPNEKLFF; cdr3_nt: TGTGCCAGCAGTGAAAACGCCATCCCAAATGAAAAACTGTTTTTT
j_call: TRBJ2-1; v_call: TRBV7-2; d_call: TRBD2; clone_size: many; cdr3_aa: CASSARGSGTYNEQFF; cdr3_nt: TGTGCCAGCAGCGCTCGCGGGAGCGGGACTTACAATGAGCAGTTCTTC
j_call: TRBJ2-1; v_call: TRBV7-3; d_call: .; clone_size: few; cdr3_aa: CASSLHSPRGTDNEQFF; cdr3_nt: TGTGCCAGCAGCTTACATTCTCCCCGCGGGACTGACAATGAGCAGTTCTTC
j_call: TRBJ1-2; v_call: TRBV20-1; d_call: .; clone_size: medium-sized; cdr3_aa: CSASAGYYGYTF; cdr3_nt: TGCAGTGCTAGCGCAGGGTACTATGGCTACACCTTC
j_call: TRBJ2-2; v_call: TRBV7-9; d_call: TRBD1; clone_size: .; cdr3_aa: CASIPGQAENTGELFF; cdr3_nt: TGTGCCAGCATCCCCGGACAGGCGGAGAACACCGGGGAGTTGTTTTTT
j_call: TRBJ2-1; v_call: TRBV10-3; d_call: .; clone_size: medium-sized; cdr3_aa: CAIGRQNENEQFF; cdr3_nt: TGTGCCATCGGTCGGCAGAATGAAAATGAGCAGTTCTTC
j_call: TRBJ2-5; v_call: TRBV7-2; d_call: TRBD2; clone_size: few; cdr3_aa: CASSLKLAWETQYF; cdr3_nt: TGTGCCAGCAGCTTAAAACTAGCGTGGGAGACCCAGTACTTC
j_call: TRBJ2-3; v_call: TRBV7-9; d_call: TRBD2; clone_size: few; cdr3_aa: CASSLPGLGYTQYF; cdr3_nt: TGTGCCAGCAGCTTACCGGGACTAGGATATACGCAGTATTTT
j_call: TRBJ1-5; v_call: TRBV11-2; d_call: TRBD1; clone_size: few; cdr3_aa: CASSPTGGANQPQHF; cdr3_nt: TGTGCCAGCAGCCCTACAGGGGGCGCGAATCAGCCCCAGCATTTT
j_call: TRBJ2-1; v_call: TRBV11-2; d_call: TRBD2; clone_size: many; cdr3_aa: CASSLVRGGNEQFF; cdr3_nt: TGTGCCAGCAGCTTAGTTCGGGGGGGGAATGAGCAGTTCTTC
j_call: TRBJ2-6; v_call: TRBV5-1; d_call: TRBD1; clone_size: medium-sized; cdr3_aa: CASSGGQTSIAGANVLTF; cdr3_nt: TGCGCCAGCAGCGGGGGACAGACCTCTATAGCGGGGGCCAACGTCCTGACTTTC
j_call: TRBJ2-7; v_call: TRBV29-1; d_call: .; clone_size: .; cdr3_aa: CGVGFELPYGQYF; cdr3_nt: TGCGGCGTTGGATTCGAATTACCCTACGGGCAGTACTTC
j_call: TRBJ2-1; v_call: TRBV3-1; d_call: TRBD2; clone_size: many; cdr3_aa: CASSWTSGSSYNEQFF; cdr3_nt: TGTGCCAGCAGCTGGACTAGCGGGAGCTCCTACAATGAGCAGTTCTTC
j_call: TRBJ2-7; v_call: TRBV7-3; d_call: TRBD2; clone_size: few; cdr3_aa: CASSLSLAEGPYEQYF; cdr3_nt: TGTGCCAGCAGCTTAAGTCTAGCGGAGGGGCCCTACGAGCAGTACTTC
j_call: TRBJ2-7; v_call: TRBV5-6; d_call: .; clone_size: medium-sized; cdr3_aa: CASSLTGSYEQYF; cdr3_nt: TGTGCCAGCAGCTTGACAGGCTCCTACGAGCAGTACTTC
j_call: TRBJ1-1; v_call: TRBV7-6; d_call: .; clone_size: medium-sized; cdr3_aa: CASSSRMNTEAFF; cdr3_nt: TGTGCCAGCAGCTCTAGAATGAACACTGAAGCTTTCTTT
j_call: TRBJ2-7; v_call: TRBV20-1; d_call: TRBD1; clone_size: .; cdr3_aa: CSAGDRSSYEQYF; cdr3_nt: TGCAGTGCCGGGGACAGGAGCTCCTACGAGCAGTATTTC
j_call: TRBJ1-6; v_call: TRBV20-1; d_call: .; clone_size: medium-sized; cdr3_aa: CSANPSRGQYNSPLHF; cdr3_nt: TGCAGTGCTAACCCATCCCGGGGGCAGTATAATTCACCCCTCCACTTT
j_call: TRBJ1-1; v_call: TRBV6-5; d_call: .; clone_size: many; cdr3_aa: CASSYPQGGEAFF; cdr3_nt: TGTGCCAGCAGTTACCCACAGGGCGGTGAAGCTTTCTTT
j_call: TRBJ2-1; v_call: TRBV9; d_call: TRBD1; clone_size: medium-sized; cdr3_aa: CASSVGGQGANEQFF; cdr3_nt: TGTGCCAGCAGCGTAGGGGGACAGGGGGCAAATGAGCAGTTCTTC
j_call: TRBJ2-2; v_call: TRBV25-1; d_call: TRBD1; clone_size: many; cdr3_aa: CASSKDGQGDTGELFF; cdr3_nt: TGTGCCAGCAGTAAGGATGGGCAGGGGGACACCGGGGAGCTGTTTTTT
j_call: TRBJ1-1; v_call: TRBV7-3; d_call: .; clone_size: .; cdr3_aa: CASSLSRTANTEAFF; cdr3_nt: TGTGCCAGCAGCTTAAGCAGGACAGCGAACACTGAAGCTTTCTTT
j_call: TRBJ2-3; v_call: TRBV12-3/TRBV12-4; d_call: .; clone_size: .; cdr3_aa: CASKSLDTQYF; cdr3_nt: TGTGCCAGCAAATCGTTAGATACGCAGTATTTT
j_call: TRBJ2-2; v_call: TRBV20-1; d_call: .; clone_size: many; cdr3_aa: CSASRQNTGELFF; cdr3_nt: TGCAGTGCTTCGCGGCAGAACACCGGGGAGCTGTTTTTT
j_call: TRBJ1-1; v_call: TRBV12-3/TRBV12-4; d_call: .; clone_size: few; cdr3_aa: CASSLTPGVGAFF; cdr3_nt: TGTGCCAGCAGTTTGACCCCGGGGGTAGGGGCTTTCTTT
j_call: TRBJ2-1; v_call: TRBV7-9; d_call: TRBD2; clone_size: medium-sized; cdr3_aa: CASSLVAGTYNEQFF; cdr3_nt: TGTGCCAGCAGCTTAGTAGCGGGAACGTACAATGAGCAGTTCTTC
j_call: TRBJ1-6; v_call: TRBV7-2; d_call: .; clone_size: many; cdr3_aa: CASSLVVIGQTAGNSPLHF; cdr3_nt: TGTGCCAGCAGCTTAGTTGTCATAGGGCAGACGGCTGGAAATTCACCCCTCCACTTT
j_call: TRBJ2-1; v_call: TRBV7-6; d_call: TRBD2; clone_size: .; cdr3_aa: CASSSPRTSANSYNEQFF; cdr3_nt: TGTGCCAGCAGCTCGCCTAGGACTAGCGCCAACTCCTACAATGAGCAGTTCTTC
j_call: TRBJ1-5; v_call: TRBV19; d_call: TRBD1; clone_size: many; cdr3_aa: CASSGQATDQPQHF; cdr3_nt: TGTGCCAGTAGTGGACAGGCCACCGATCAGCCCCAGCATTTT
j_call: TRBJ2-7; v_call: TRBV7-9; d_call: TRBD1; clone_size: .; cdr3_aa: CASSLHPGQGYEQYF; cdr3_nt: TGTGCCAGCAGCCTGCACCCGGGACAGGGGTACGAGCAGTACTTC
j_call: TRBJ2-7; v_call: TRBV20-1; d_call: .; clone_size: medium-sized; cdr3_aa: CSAPGHNYEQYF; cdr3_nt: TGCAGTGCTCCTGGACATAACTACGAGCAGTACTTC
j_call: TRBJ2-7; v_call: TRBV30; d_call: .; clone_size: many; cdr3_aa: CAWSVAPAAYYEQYF; cdr3_nt: TGTGCCTGGAGTGTGGCGCCGGCAGCCTACTACGAGCAGTACTTC
j_call: TRBJ2-2; v_call: TRBV2; d_call: TRBD1; clone_size: .; cdr3_aa: CASKHSGTANTGELFF; cdr3_nt: TGTGCCAGCAAACACTCCGGGACAGCTAACACCGGGGAGCTGTTTTTT
j_call: TRBJ2-7; v_call: TRBV20-1; d_call: .; clone_size: .; cdr3_aa: CSARAQRGTDYEQYF; cdr3_nt: TGCAGTGCTAGAGCTCAGAGGGGGACGGACTACGAGCAGTACTTC
j_call: TRBJ1-5; v_call: TRBV21-1; d_call: .; clone_size: medium-sized; cdr3_aa: CAIMGGQGGSNQPQHF; cdr3_nt: TGTGCCATCATGGGAGGACAGGGTGGGAGCAATCAGCCCCAGCATTTT
j_call: TRBJ2-7; v_call: TRBV3-1; d_call: .; clone_size: .; cdr3_aa: CASSQVQLSIGDEQYF; cdr3_nt: TGTGCCAGCAGCCAAGTTCAGCTAAGCATCGGGGACGAGCAGTACTTC
j_call: TRBJ2-7; v_call: TRBV7-6; d_call: TRBD2; clone_size: medium-sized; cdr3_aa: CASSPPGAGVNEQYF; cdr3_nt: TGTGCCAGCAGCCCCCCTGGAGCGGGAGTAAACGAGCAGTACTTC